These 2 T cell receptor beta chains were all obtained from the same sample, sequenced in a study of cytomegalovirus exposure and HLA in healthy donors. The PCR employed 60 Vbeta primers together with 13 Jbeta primers. Clones were read by immunoSEQ multiplex PCR, and TCRdb kept only the in-frame ones, dropping some. Of about 160,000 clones in the sample, about 80% were seen once. Sample: PBMCs. All receptors derive from a female donor in good health and CMV-seronegative.

This chain joins TRBV27 and TRBJ1-6, with a tentative D call TRBD1 (5 bases). V lost 0 bases, J lost 4 bases, and 10 bases lay in between. Germline CDR1 MNHEY, CDR2 SMNVEV (reference sequence). This CDR3 is built from 16 residues. The CDR3 spells CASSLSGPAYNSPLHF. In nucleotides, the CDR3 is TGTGCCAGCAGTTTATCGGGGCCCGCTTATAATTCACCCCTCCACTTT.

This rearrangement joins TRBV6-5 to TRBJ1-1; maybe TRBD1 (5 bases). This CDR3 is built from 13 residues. Germline V lookup: CDR1 MNHEY, CDR2 SVGAGI. V was trimmed by 4 bases and J by 7 bases, leaving 13 bases between them. The CDR3: CASSSRVGYEAFF. The CDR3 DNA reads TGTGCCAGCAGTTCCAGGGTAGGGTATGAAGCTTTCTTT.